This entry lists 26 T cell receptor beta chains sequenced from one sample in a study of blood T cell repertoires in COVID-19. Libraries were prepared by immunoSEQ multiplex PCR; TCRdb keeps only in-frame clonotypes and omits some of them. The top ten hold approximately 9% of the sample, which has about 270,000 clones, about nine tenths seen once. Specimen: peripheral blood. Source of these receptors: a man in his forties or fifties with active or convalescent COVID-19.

In DNA, the CDR3 is TGCGCCAGCAGCAGGGACAGGGGACGTAACACCATATATTTT. This codes for CASSRDRGRNTIYF. The chain combines TRBV5-1 with TRBJ1-3, with 10 bases identical to TRBD1. The CDR3 runs to 14 residues. J gave up 7 bases and V 4 bases, and 5 bases lay outside the gene matches. Germline V lookup: CDR1 SGHRS, CDR2 YFSETQ.

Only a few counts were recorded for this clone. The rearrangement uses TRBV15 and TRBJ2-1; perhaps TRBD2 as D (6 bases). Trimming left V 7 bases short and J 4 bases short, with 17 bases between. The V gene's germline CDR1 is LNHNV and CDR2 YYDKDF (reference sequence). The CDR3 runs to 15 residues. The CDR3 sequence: CATTNRLVSYNEQFF. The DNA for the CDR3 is TGTGCCACCACAAACAGACTAGTATCTTACAATGAGCAGTTCTTC.

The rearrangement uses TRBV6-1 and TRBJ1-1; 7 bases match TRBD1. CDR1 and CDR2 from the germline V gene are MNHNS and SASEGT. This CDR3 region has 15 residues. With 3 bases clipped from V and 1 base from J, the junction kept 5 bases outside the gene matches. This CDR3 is CASSDYRTGNTEAFF. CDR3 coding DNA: TGTGCCAGCAGTGATTACAGGACAGGGAACACTGAAGCTTTCTTT.

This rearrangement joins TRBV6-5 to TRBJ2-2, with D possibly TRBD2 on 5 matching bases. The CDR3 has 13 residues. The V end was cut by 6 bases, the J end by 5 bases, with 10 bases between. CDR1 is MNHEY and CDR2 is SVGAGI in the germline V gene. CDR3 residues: CASRGLRTGELFF. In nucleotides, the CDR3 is TGTGCCAGCAGAGGACTGCGGACCGGGGAGCTGTTTTTT.

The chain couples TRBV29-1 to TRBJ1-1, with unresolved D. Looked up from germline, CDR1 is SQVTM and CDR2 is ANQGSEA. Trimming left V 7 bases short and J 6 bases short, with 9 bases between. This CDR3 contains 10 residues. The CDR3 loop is CSALGAEAFF. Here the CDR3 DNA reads TGCAGCGCTCTAGGCGCTGAAGCTTTCTTT.

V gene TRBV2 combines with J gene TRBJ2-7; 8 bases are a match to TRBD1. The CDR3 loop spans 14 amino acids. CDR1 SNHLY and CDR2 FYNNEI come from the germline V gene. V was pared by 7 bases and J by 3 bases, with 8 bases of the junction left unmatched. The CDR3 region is CASNDGQGGYEQYF. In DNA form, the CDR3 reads TGTGCCAGCAACGACGGACAGGGTGGCTACGAGCAGTACTTC.

In DNA form, the CDR3 reads TGTGCCAGCAGTTACTCGAGGGGGACTACGAACACTGAAGCTTTCTTT. Its protein is CASSYSRGTTNTEAFF. The J gene is TRBJ1-1, the V gene TRBV6-5; maybe TRBD1 (6 bases). Germline V gives CDR1 MNHEY, CDR2 SVGAGI. The V end was cut by 0 bases, the J end by 1 base, with 12 bases between. This CDR3 has 16 amino acids.

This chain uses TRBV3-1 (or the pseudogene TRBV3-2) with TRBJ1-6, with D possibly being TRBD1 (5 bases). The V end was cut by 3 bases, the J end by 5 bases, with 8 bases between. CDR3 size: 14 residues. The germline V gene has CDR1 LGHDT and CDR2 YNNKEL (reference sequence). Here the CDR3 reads CASSQGQNNSPLHF. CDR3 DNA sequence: TGTGCCAGCAGCCAGGGGCAAAATAATTCACCCCTCCACTTT.

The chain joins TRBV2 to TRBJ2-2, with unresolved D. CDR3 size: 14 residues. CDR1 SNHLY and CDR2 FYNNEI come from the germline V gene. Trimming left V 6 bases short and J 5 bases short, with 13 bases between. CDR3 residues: CASRQEDGTGELFF. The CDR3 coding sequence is TGTGCCAGCAGGCAGGAAGATGGGACCGGGGAGCTGTTTTTT.

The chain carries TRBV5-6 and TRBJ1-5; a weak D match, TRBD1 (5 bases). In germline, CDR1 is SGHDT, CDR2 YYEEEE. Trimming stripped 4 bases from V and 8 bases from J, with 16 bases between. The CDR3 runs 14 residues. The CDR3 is CASSRGTAGEPQHF. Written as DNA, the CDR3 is TGTGCCAGCAGCCGGGGGACTGCAGGAGAGCCCCAGCATTTT.

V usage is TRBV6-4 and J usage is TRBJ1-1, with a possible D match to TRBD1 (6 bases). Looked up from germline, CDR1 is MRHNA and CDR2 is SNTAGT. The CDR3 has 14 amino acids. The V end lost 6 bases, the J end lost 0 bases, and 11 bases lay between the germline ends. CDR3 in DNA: TGTGCCAGCAGCCCGGACAGACTGAACACTGAAGCTTTCTTT. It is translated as CASSPDRLNTEAFF.

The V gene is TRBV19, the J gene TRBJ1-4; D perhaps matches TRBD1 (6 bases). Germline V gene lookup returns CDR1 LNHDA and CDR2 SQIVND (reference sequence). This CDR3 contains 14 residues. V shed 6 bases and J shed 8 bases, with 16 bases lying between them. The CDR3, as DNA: TGTGCCAGTAGGCGGACAGAAGGAAGCGAAAAACTGTTTTTT. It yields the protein CASRRTEGSEKLFF.

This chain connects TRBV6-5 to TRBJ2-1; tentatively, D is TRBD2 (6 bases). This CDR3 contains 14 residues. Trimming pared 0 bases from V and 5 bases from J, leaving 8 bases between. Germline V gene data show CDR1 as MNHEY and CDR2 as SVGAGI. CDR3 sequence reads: CASSYSGGNNEQFF. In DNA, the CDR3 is TGTGCCAGCAGTTACTCCGGGGGTAACAATGAGCAGTTCTTC.

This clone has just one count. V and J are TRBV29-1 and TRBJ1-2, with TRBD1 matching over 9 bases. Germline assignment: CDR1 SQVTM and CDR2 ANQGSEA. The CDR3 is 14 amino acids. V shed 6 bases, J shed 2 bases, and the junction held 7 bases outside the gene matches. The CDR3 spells CSVGRDRVNYGYTF. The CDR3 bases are TGCAGCGTCGGCCGGGACAGGGTGAACTATGGCTACACCTTC. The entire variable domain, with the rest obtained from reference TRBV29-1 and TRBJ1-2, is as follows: SAVISQKPSRDICQRGTSLTIQCQVDSQVTMMFWYRQQPGQSLTLIATANQGSEATYESGFVIDKFPISRPNLTFSTLTVSNMSPEDSSIYLCSVGRDRVNYGYTFGSGTRLTVV.

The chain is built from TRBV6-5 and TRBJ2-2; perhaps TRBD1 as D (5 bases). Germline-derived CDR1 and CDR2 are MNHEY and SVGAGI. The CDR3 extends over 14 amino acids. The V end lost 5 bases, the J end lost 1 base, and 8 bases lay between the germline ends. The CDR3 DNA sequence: TGTGCCAGCAGTAAGCAGGGGAACACCGGGGAGCTGTTTTTT. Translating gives CASSKQGNTGELFF.

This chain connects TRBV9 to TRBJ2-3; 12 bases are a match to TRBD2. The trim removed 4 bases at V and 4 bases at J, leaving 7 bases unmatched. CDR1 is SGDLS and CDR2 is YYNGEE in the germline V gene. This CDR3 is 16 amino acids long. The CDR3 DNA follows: TGTGCCAGCAGCCCAAAACTAGCGGGAGGATCAGATACGCAGTATTTT. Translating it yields CASSPKLAGGSDTQYF.

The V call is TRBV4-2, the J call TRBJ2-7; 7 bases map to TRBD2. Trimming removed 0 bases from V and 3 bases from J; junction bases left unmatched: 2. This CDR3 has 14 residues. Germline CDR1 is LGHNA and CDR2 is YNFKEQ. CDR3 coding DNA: TGTGCCAGCAGCCAAGATTCGGGGGGCTACGAGCAGTACTTC. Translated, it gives CASSQDSGGYEQYF.

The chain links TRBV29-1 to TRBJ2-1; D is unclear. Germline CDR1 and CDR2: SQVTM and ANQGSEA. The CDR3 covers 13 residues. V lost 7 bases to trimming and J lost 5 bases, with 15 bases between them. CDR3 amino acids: CSAEGDFNNEQFF. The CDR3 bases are TGCAGCGCGGAAGGAGACTTTAACAATGAGCAGTTCTTC.

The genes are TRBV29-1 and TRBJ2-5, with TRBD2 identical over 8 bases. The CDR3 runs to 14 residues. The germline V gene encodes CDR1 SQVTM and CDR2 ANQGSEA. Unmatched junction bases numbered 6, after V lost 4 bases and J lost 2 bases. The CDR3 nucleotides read TGCAGCGTTGCGGGAGGGCTTAAGCAAGAGACCCAGTACTTC. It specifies CSVAGGLKQETQYF.

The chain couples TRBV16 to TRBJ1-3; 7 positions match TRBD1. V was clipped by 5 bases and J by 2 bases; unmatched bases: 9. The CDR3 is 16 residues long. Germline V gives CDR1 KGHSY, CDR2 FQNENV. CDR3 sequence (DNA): TGTGCCAGCAGCGAAAGGACAGGATCCGCTGGAAACACCATATATTTT. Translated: CASSERTGSAGNTIYF.

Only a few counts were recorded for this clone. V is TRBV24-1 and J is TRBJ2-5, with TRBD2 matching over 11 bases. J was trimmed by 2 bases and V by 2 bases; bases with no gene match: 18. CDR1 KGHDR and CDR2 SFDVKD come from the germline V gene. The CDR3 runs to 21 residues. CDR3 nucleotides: TGTGCCACCAGTGATTGGTACCCCGCTAGCGGGAGGTACGGGGGGCAAGAGACCCAGTACTTC. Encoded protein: CATSDWYPASGRYGGQETQYF.

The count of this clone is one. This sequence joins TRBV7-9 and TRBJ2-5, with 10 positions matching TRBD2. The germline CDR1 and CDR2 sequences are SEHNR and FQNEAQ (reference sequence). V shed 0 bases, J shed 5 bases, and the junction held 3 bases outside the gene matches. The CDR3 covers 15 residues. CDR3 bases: TGTGCCAGCAGCTTAGCGCGGACTAGCGGCGAGACCCAGTACTTC. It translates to CASSLARTSGETQYF.

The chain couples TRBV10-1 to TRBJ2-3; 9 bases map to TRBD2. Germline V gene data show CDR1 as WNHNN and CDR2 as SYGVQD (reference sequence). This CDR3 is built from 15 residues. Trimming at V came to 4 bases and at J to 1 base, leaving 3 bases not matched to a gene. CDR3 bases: TGCGCCAGCAGTGCTAGCGGGGACCGCACAGATACGCAGTATTTT. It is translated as CASSASGDRTDTQYF.

The CDR3 loop reads CASSIDSVTGATGELFF. CDR3 coding DNA: TGTGCCAGTAGTATAGATTCGGTGACAGGGGCCACCGGGGAGCTGTTTTTT. The rearrangement links TRBV19 to TRBJ2-2; TRBD1 agrees at 8 bases. CDR1 LNHDA and CDR2 SQIVND come from the germline V gene (reference sequence). This CDR3 has 17 residues. The V and J ends lost 0 bases and 4 bases, in that order; junction bases with no gene match: 7.

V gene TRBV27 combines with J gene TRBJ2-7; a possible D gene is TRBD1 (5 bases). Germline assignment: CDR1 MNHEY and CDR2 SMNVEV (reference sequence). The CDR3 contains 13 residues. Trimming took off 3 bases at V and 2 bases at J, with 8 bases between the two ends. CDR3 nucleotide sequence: TGTGCCAGCAGTTTTGGACAAGCCTACGAGCAGTACTTC. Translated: CASSFGQAYEQYF.

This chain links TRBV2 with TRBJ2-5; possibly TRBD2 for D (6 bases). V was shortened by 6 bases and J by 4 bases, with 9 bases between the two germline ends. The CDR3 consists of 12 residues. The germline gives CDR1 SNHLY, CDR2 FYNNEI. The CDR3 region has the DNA TGTGCCAGCAGCCCAGCGGGAGAGACCCAGTACTTC. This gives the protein CASSPAGETQYF.